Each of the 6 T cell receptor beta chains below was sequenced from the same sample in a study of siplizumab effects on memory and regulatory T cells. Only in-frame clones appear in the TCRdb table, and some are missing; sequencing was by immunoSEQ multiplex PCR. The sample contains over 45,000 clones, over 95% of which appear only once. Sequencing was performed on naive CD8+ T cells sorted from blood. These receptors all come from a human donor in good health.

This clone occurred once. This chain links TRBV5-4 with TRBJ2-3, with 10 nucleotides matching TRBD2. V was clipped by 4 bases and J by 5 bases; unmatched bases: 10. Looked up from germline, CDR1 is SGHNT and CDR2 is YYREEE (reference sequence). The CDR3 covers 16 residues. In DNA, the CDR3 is TGTGCCAGCAGCACCGTTCTAGCGGGAGTTGGAGATACGCAGTATTTT. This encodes CASSTVLAGVGDTQYF.

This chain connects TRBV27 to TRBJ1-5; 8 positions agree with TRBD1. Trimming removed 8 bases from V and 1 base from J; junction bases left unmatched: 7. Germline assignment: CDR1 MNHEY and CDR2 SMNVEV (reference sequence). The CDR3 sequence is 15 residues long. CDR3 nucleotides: TGTGCCAGCTCAGGCGGGACAGGCAGCAATCAGCCCCAGCATTTT. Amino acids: CASSGGTGSNQPQHF.

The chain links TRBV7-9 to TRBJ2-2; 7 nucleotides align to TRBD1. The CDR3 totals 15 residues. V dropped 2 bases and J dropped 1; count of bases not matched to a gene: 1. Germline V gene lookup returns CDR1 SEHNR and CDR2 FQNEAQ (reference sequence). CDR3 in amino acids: CASSLTGVNTGELFF. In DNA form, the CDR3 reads TGTGCCAGCAGCTTAACAGGGGTGAACACCGGGGAGCTGTTTTTT.

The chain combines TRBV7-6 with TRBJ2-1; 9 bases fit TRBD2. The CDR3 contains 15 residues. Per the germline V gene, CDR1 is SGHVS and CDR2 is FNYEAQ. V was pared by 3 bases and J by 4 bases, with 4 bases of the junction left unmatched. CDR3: CASSLREGRYNEQFF. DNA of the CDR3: TGTGCCAGCAGCTTGCGGGAGGGCCGGTACAATGAGCAGTTCTTC. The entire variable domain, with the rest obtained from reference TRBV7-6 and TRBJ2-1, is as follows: GAGVSQSPRYKVTKRGQDVALRCDPISGHVSLYWYRQALGQGPEFLTYFNYEAQQDKSGLPNDRFSAERPEGSISTLTIQRTEQRDSAMYRCASSLREGRYNEQFFGPGTRLTVL.

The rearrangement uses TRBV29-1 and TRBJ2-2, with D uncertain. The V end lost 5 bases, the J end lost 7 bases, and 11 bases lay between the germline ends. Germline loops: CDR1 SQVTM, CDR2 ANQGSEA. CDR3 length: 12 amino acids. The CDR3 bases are TGCAGCGTTTATTGGGTCGGCGGGGAGCTGTTTTTT. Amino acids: CSVYWVGGELFF.

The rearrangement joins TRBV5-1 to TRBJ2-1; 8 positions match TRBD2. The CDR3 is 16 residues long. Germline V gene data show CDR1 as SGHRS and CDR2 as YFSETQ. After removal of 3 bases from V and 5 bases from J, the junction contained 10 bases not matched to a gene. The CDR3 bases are TGCGCCAGCAGCTGGACCCCAACGGGAGGGAACAATGAGCAGTTCTTC. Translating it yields CASSWTPTGGNNEQFF.